This T cell receptor (beta chain) was sequenced during a study of Ad26.COV2.S vaccination and SARS-CoV-2 variants. Study-wide context: Once or twice, 56 days apart, Ad26.COV2.S was delivered intramuscularly.

This clone was seen only once. The protocol was immunoSEQ multiplex PCR, while the TCRdb copy is restricted to in-frame clones and leaves out a portion. The data contain some 300,000 clones, over 80% of them seen just once; the ten biggest clones take up 2% to 2.5%. Specified treatment: around 19 received Ad26.COV2.S at low or high dose, single or two shots; 5 received placebo; per-sample allocation not given. Repertoires come from day 63 after the first vaccine or placebo injection. The vaccine delivered Wuhan-strain SARS-CoV-2 spike through an Ad26 vector. This CDR3 spans 13 amino acids. Germline CDR1 SGHNT, CDR2 YENEEA. V was shortened by 2 bases and J by 4 bases, with 8 bases between the two germline ends.

The rearrangement links TRBV11-3 to TRBJ1-1; D is ambiguous. The receptor's source is a person aged 18-65 years who received the Ad26.COV2.S COVID-19 vaccine or a placebo. The input for sequencing was peripheral blood, taken in a trial of Ad26.COV2.S vaccine versus placebo. CDR3: CASSLFPSTEAFF. As DNA, the CDR3 is TGTGCCAGCAGCTTATTCCCCAGCACTGAAGCTTTCTTT. Complete variable domain (other parts from reference TRBV11-3 and TRBJ1-1): EAGVVQSPRYKIIEKKQPVAFWCNPISGHNTLYWYLQNLGQGPELLIRYENEEAVDDSQLPKDRFSAERLKGVDSTLKIQPAELGDSAVYLCASSLFPSTEAFFGQGTRLTVV.